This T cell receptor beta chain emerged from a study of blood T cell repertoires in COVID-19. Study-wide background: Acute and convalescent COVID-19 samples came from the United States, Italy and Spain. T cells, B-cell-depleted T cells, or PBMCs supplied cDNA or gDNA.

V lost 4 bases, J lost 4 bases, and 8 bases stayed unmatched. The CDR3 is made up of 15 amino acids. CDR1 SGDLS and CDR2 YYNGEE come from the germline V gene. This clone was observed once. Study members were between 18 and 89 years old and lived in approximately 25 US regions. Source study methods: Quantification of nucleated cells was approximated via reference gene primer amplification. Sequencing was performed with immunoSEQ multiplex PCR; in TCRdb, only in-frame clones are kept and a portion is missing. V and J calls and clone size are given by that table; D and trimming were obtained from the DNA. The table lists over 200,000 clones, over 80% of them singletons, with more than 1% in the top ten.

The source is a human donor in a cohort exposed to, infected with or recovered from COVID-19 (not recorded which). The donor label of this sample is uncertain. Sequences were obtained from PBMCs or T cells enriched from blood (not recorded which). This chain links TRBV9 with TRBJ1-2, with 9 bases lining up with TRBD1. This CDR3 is CASSPLGQGSYGYTF. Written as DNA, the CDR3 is TGTGCCAGCAGCCCTTTGGGACAGGGCAGCTATGGCTACACCTTC.